This TCR beta chain was sequenced during a study of blood T cells in healthy people across ages. Turning to the study itself: Template switching retrieved approximately one barcoded beta molecule for each two T cells. Broader study findings: Because sorting was not performed, PBMCs prevented conclusive naive versus antigen-experienced comparison.

Sample-barcoded 5' priming and a J-beta primer mix drove a second PCR of roughly 7 to 11 cycles. A single record per CDR3 protein comes from TCRdb applying MiXCR to the 5' RACE reads. The sample has around 800,000 distinct CDR3 sequences; 44% are singletons. Trimming cost V 3 bases and J 5 bases; bases outside gene matches: 6. The CDR3 is made up of 15 amino acids. This clonotype has ten or more counts. Its antigen is undetermined. The TCR originated in a man in his sixties in good health. Source material: blood. The chain joins TRBV12-3 or TRBV12-4 to TRBJ1-5; 8 bases are a match to TRBD1. The CDR3 protein is CASSFAGGNDQPQHF. DNA of the CDR3: TGTGCCAGCAGTTTTGCAGGGGGCAACGATCAGCCCCAGCATTTT.